A selection of T cell receptor beta chains follows, all from one sample in a study of blood T cell repertoires in COVID-19. Method: immunoSEQ multiplex PCR; TCRdb's copy keeps in-frame clones and lacks some. The sample lists under 250,000 clones, roughly 90% occurring once. Source material: peripheral blood. These receptor sequences come from a man aged 55 to 70 who had recovered from COVID-19. CDR3s include the opening cysteine and the closing phenylalanine or tryptophan. Fields, in order: D gene, clone size, CDR3 length, V gene, J gene, CDR3 protein, CDR3 DNA. The D gene is left open where the match is weak. Rows give clone size only sometimes, using once, few, many, or a class for an expanded clone.

d_call: TRBD2
clone_size: .
cdr3_length: 15
v_call: TRBV5-1
j_call: TRBJ2-5
cdr3_aa: CASTISGGVQETQYF
cdr3_nt: TGCGCCAGCACCATCAGCGGGGGGGTCCAAGAGACCCAGTACTTC

d_call: TRBD2
clone_size: .
cdr3_length: 17
v_call: TRBV4-2
j_call: TRBJ2-1
cdr3_aa: CASSQEGLAGGRNEQFF
cdr3_nt: TGTGCCAGCAGCCAAGAGGGACTAGCGGGAGGGAGGAATGAGCAGTTCTTC

d_call: TRBD2
clone_size: .
cdr3_length: 15
v_call: TRBV11-2
j_call: TRBJ2-1
cdr3_aa: CASSSGLALWNEQFF
cdr3_nt: TGTGCCAGCAGCTCGGGACTAGCGCTGTGGAATGAGCAGTTCTTC

d_call: .
clone_size: .
cdr3_length: 17
v_call: TRBV19
j_call: TRBJ1-3
cdr3_aa: CASINTPRGVSGNTIYF
cdr3_nt: TGTGCCAGTATTAATACCCCCCGGGGGGTATCCGGAAACACCATATATTTT

d_call: TRBD2
clone_size: .
cdr3_length: 16
v_call: TRBV7-3
j_call: TRBJ2-2
cdr3_aa: CASSPPGLAKTGELFF
cdr3_nt: TGTGCCAGCAGCCCCCCGGGACTAGCGAAGACCGGGGAGCTGTTTTTT

d_call: TRBD2
clone_size: .
cdr3_length: 16
v_call: TRBV30
j_call: TRBJ2-3
cdr3_aa: CAWSPGLRKLTDTQYF
cdr3_nt: TGTGCCTGGAGCCCGGGACTACGAAAGCTCACAGATACGCAGTATTTT

d_call: .
clone_size: .
cdr3_length: 16
v_call: TRBV5-1
j_call: TRBJ1-4
cdr3_aa: CASSRLGGETNEKLFF
cdr3_nt: TGCGCCAGCAGCCGCCTAGGGGGGGAAACTAATGAAAAACTGTTTTTT

d_call: TRBD1
clone_size: .
cdr3_length: 17
v_call: TRBV13
j_call: TRBJ1-2
cdr3_aa: CASSLLGGQDDHYGYTF
cdr3_nt: TGTGCCAGCAGCTTATTAGGGGGACAGGACGACCACTATGGCTACACCTTC

d_call: TRBD2
clone_size: .
cdr3_length: 17
v_call: TRBV6-2/TRBV6-3
j_call: TRBJ2-3
cdr3_aa: CASSYSGAGGPADTQYF
cdr3_nt: TGTGCCAGCAGTTACTCCGGAGCGGGAGGCCCCGCAGATACGCAGTATTTT

d_call: TRBD1
clone_size: once
cdr3_length: 13
v_call: TRBV12-3/TRBV12-4
j_call: TRBJ1-1
cdr3_aa: CASSLEQGVVAFF
cdr3_nt: TGTGCCAGCAGTTTAGAACAGGGGGTGGTGGCTTTCTTT

d_call: TRBD2
clone_size: .
cdr3_length: 15
v_call: TRBV3-1/TRBV3-2
j_call: TRBJ2-7
cdr3_aa: CASRLSGGSSYEQYF
cdr3_nt: TGTGCCAGCAGACTCTCGGGCGGGAGTTCCTACGAGCAGTACTTC

d_call: TRBD1
clone_size: .
cdr3_length: 15
v_call: TRBV5-1
j_call: TRBJ1-1
cdr3_aa: CASSLWTGGNTEAFF
cdr3_nt: TGCGCCAGCAGCTTATGGACAGGGGGTAACACTGAAGCTTTCTTT

d_call: TRBD1
clone_size: .
cdr3_length: 14
v_call: TRBV6-4
j_call: TRBJ2-3
cdr3_aa: CASSAGTVADTQYF
cdr3_nt: TGTGCCAGCAGCGCCGGGACAGTTGCAGATACGCAGTATTTT

d_call: TRBD2
clone_size: .
cdr3_length: 15
v_call: TRBV18
j_call: TRBJ2-1
cdr3_aa: CASSPDGTRYNEQFF
cdr3_nt: TGTGCCAGCTCACCCGACGGGACTAGGTACAATGAGCAGTTCTTC

d_call: TRBD1
clone_size: .
cdr3_length: 16
v_call: TRBV5-1
j_call: TRBJ2-1
cdr3_aa: CASSADRGLSYNEQFF
cdr3_nt: TGCGCCAGCAGCGCAGACAGGGGGCTATCCTACAATGAGCAGTTCTTC

d_call: .
clone_size: .
cdr3_length: 15
v_call: TRBV27
j_call: TRBJ2-7
cdr3_aa: CASSQRQAAGYEQYF
cdr3_nt: TGTGCCAGCAGTCAGCGACAGGCGGCTGGCTACGAGCAGTACTTC

d_call: .
clone_size: many
cdr3_length: 12
v_call: TRBV9
j_call: TRBJ1-5
cdr3_aa: CASSGDSGPQHF
cdr3_nt: TGTGCCAGCAGCGGGGACTCTGGGCCCCAGCATTTT

d_call: TRBD1
clone_size: .
cdr3_length: 16
v_call: TRBV14
j_call: TRBJ2-3
cdr3_aa: CASSQYRDRVADTQYF
cdr3_nt: TGTGCCAGCAGCCAATACCGGGACAGGGTGGCAGATACGCAGTATTTT

d_call: TRBD1
clone_size: .
cdr3_length: 14
v_call: TRBV6-5
j_call: TRBJ2-7
cdr3_aa: CASSKRDRGYEQYF
cdr3_nt: TGTGCCAGCAGTAAACGGGACAGGGGCTACGAGCAGTACTTC